This entry lists 5 T cell receptor beta chains sequenced from one sample in a study of shared clonotypes between healthy human individuals. The table came from immunoSEQ multiplex PCR; TCRdb's copy has only in-frame clones and leaves some out. The sample includes about 2 million clones, approximately 95% of them seen just once. CD45RO-negative, CCR7-selected cells formed the naive CD8 fraction, which excluded terminally differentiated effector memory CD45RA+ cells. The sample comprised naive CD8+ T cells sorted from blood. The source is a young man in good health.

J is TRBJ1-2 and V is TRBV7-9, with D possibly matching TRBD1 (6 bases). V shed 1 base and J shed 1 base, with 10 bases lying between them. In germline, CDR1 is SEHNR, CDR2 FQNEAQ (reference sequence). This CDR3 comprises 15 residues. The CDR3: CASSLVGGHNYGYTF. The CDR3 DNA follows: TGTGCCAGCAGCTTAGTCGGGGGACATAACTATGGCTACACCTTC.

This clone was picked up one time. This chain uses TRBV5-1 with TRBJ2-7; D gene ambiguous. V shed 5 bases and J shed 4 bases, with 13 bases lying between them. The CDR3 is 13 residues long. Germline V gene data show CDR1 as SGHRS and CDR2 as YFSETQ. CDR3 region: CASSSRSLYEQYF. The CDR3 bases are TGCGCCAGCAGTTCCAGGTCTTTATACGAGCAGTACTTC.

This chain connects TRBV19 to TRBJ2-2; D may be TRBD1 (6 bases). V dropped 6 bases and J dropped 3 bases, with 17 bases sitting between them. The CDR3 consists of 16 residues. The V gene's germline CDR1 is LNHDA and CDR2 SQIVND (reference sequence). The CDR3 nucleotides read TGTGCCAGTAGACGCGGACAGAATAAGGACACCGGGGAGCTGTTTTTT. It specifies CASRRGQNKDTGELFF.

J is TRBJ2-5 and V is TRBV30; D ambiguous. CDR3 length: 14 amino acids. V dropped 3 bases and J dropped 0 bases, with 11 bases sitting between them. Germline V lookup: CDR1 GTSNPN, CDR2 SVGIG (reference sequence). In nucleotides, the CDR3 is TGTGCCTGGAGAAAGCCGGGCTACCAAGAGACCCAGTACTTC. Translated: CAWRKPGYQETQYF.

This clone was detected only a few times. The chain carries TRBV19 and TRBJ2-1, with 11 bases identical to TRBD2. V was pared by 5 bases and J by 4 bases, with 4 bases of the junction left unmatched. There are 15 residues in the CDR3. Germline assignment: CDR1 LNHDA and CDR2 SQIVND (reference sequence). The CDR3 sequence: CASSGGLAEYNEQFF. DNA of the CDR3: TGTGCCAGTAGTGGGGGACTAGCGGAATACAATGAGCAGTTCTTC.